This TCR beta chain was identified during a study of regulatory T cells in long-lasting Graves disease. Study findings and constraints: Less diverse TCR repertoires were seen in persistent Graves' patients than in newly diagnosed ones.

Details on this clonotype: Its antigen is undetermined.

The germline V gene has CDR1 ENHRY and CDR2 SYGVKD. V dropped 3 bases and J dropped 4 bases, with 16 bases sitting between them. The CDR3 is 15 amino acids. Time point defined: newly diagnosed GD, antithyroid drugs for less than 3 months. Extracted RNA from PBMCs served as the source of the TCR library. Graves' disease diagnosis relied on American Thyroid Association guidelines. Relying on iRepertoire HTBI primers and Arm-PCR of CDR3 regions, the team built TCR beta libraries. Original processing methods: Segment identification across samples yielded around 61 TRBV and roughly 15 TRBJ segments. A single record per CDR3 protein comes from TCRdb applying MiXCR to the multiplex PCR reads. TCRdb's processing, not the authors', yielded these V and J calls. The table includes about 620,000 distinct CDR3 sequences, around 17% detected once. This sample also appeared in a second study, on T cells in Graves' hyperthyroidism and ophthalmopathy.

The receptor comes from a young woman with Graves disease. Sequenced material: peripheral blood mononuclear cells (PBMCs), taken at new diagnosis, from a patient treated with antithyroid drugs. The V and J genes are TRBV10-3 and TRBJ2-7; D perhaps matches TRBD1 (6 bases). The CDR3 reads CAISDLGKGVYEQYF. CDR3 DNA sequence: TGTGCCATCAGTGACTTGGGGAAGGGGGTTTACGAGCAGTACTTC.